Below are 6 T cell receptor beta chains sequenced from a single sample in a study of blood T cell repertoires in COVID-19. Measured with immunoSEQ multiplex PCR; TCRdb has only the in-frame clones, and not every one. The repertoire consists of about 170,000 clones, with roughly 80% occurring once and the leading ten covering 11%. Sequencing input: peripheral blood. These receptors were collected from a man in his 70s with active or convalescent COVID-19.

The chain recombines TRBV10-3 with TRBJ1-5; TRBD1 matches 10 bases. Germline V gene lookup returns CDR1 ENHRY and CDR2 SYGVKD. V dropped 5 bases and J dropped 4; count of bases not matched to a gene: 5. The CDR3 runs to 15 residues. The CDR3 sequence: CAISRTGGENQPQHF. The CDR3 DNA sequence: TGTGCCATCAGTCGGACAGGGGGAGAAAATCAGCCCCAGCATTTT.

The gene calls are TRBV7-9 and TRBJ1-4, with D tentatively TRBD1 (6 bases). V gave up 8 bases and J gave up 6 bases, with 19 bases separating them. The germline V gene encodes CDR1 SEHNR and CDR2 FQNEAQ (reference sequence). This CDR3 region has 15 residues. CDR3 DNA sequence: TGTGCCAGCTCCTTGGGGGGGCGCGGAGATGAAAAACTGTTTTTT. Residues: CASSLGGRGDEKLFF.

The V gene is TRBV2, the J gene TRBJ1-5; 7 bases are shared with TRBD1. CDR1 and CDR2 from the germline V gene are SNHLY and FYNNEI. CDR3 length equals 15 residues. Trimming cost V 5 bases and J 3 bases; bases outside gene matches: 7. The DNA for the CDR3 is TGTGCCAGCAGTCCGACAGGGATTAACAATCAGCCCCAGCATTTT. Translating gives CASSPTGINNQPQHF.

This sequence joins TRBV15 and TRBJ2-7, with D possibly being TRBD1 (8 bases). Germline CDR1 reads LNHNV; CDR2 reads YYDKDF (reference sequence). Trimming cost V 3 bases and J 0 bases, with 15 bases left between them. This CDR3 spans 16 amino acids. In DNA form, the CDR3 reads TGTGCCACCAGCAGGACCACAGGGGGGGACTCCTACGAGCAGTACTTC. It yields the protein CATSRTTGGDSYEQYF.

The J gene is TRBJ2-3, the V gene TRBV15; tentative D call: TRBD2 (6 bases). The CDR3 runs to 15 residues. CDR1 and CDR2 from the germline V gene are LNHNV and YYDKDF (reference sequence). The V and J ends lost 4 bases and 6 bases respectively, with 17 bases between them. The CDR3 DNA sequence: TGTGCCACCAGCACCCCCGGGGAAGGAGGGGATACGCAGTATTTT. It encodes CATSTPGEGGDTQYF.

The table lists this clone with a few counts. The chain employs TRBV18 and TRBJ1-1; 9 bases match TRBD1. J gave up 1 base and V 6 bases, and 12 bases lay outside the gene matches. This CDR3 region has 17 residues. Germline CDR1 is KGHSH and CDR2 is LQKENI. CDR3 residues: CASSQMGTGYSNTEAFF. In DNA, the CDR3 is TGTGCCAGCTCTCAGATGGGGACAGGGTATTCGAACACTGAAGCTTTCTTT.